This TCR beta chain was sequenced in a study of shared clonotypes between healthy human individuals. Study details: The donors, a couple of women and three men, were aged 18 to 49. Researchers assigned three CD4 naive, three CD4 memory, two CD8 naive and one CD8 memory plate to each donor.

Broader study findings: Naive CD4 clonotypes overlapped across a handful of donors at around 4.7%.

Germline lookup yields CDR1 WSHSY and CDR2 SAAADI. The J segment lost 2 bases and the V segment lost 0 bases, leaving 5 bases of the junction unmatched. The CDR3 covers 18 residues. Generated by immunoSEQ multiplex PCR, the TCRdb table keeps only in-frame clones and is missing some. This table has some 2.1 million clones, 90% to 95% appearing once. Naive CD8 cells comprised CD45RO-negative, CCR7-positively selected cells, excluding terminally differentiated effector memory CD45RA+ cells. Nashville, Tennessee was home to all donors, who were Caucasian adults. Concerning this clone itself: Its target is unknown.

The TCR sequence derives from a man younger than 35 in good health. Some clones in this sample may be carry-over from other donors' samples. The sequencing sample was made of naive CD8+ T cells from PBMCs. J is TRBJ2-2 and V is TRBV10-2; 11 nucleotides align to TRBD2. CDR3 sequence reads: CASSESTLAGGNTGELFF. The DNA of the CDR3 is TGCGCCAGCAGTGAGTCGACCCTAGCGGGAGGAAACACCGGGGAGCTGTTTTTT.